These 30 T cell receptor beta chains originate from one sample sequenced in a study of blood T cell repertoires in COVID-19. Clones were read by immunoSEQ multiplex PCR, and TCRdb kept only the in-frame ones, dropping some. The repertoire holds about 260,000 clones, with 75% to 90% as singletons. The sample taken for sequencing was PBMCs or T cells enriched from blood (not recorded which). The receptors originated from a man between 45 and 60 years old who had been exposed to COVID-19.

The gene calls are TRBV5-1 and TRBJ2-5, with 8 bases fitting TRBD1. The CDR3 runs to 15 residues. The germline V gene encodes CDR1 SGHRS and CDR2 YFSETQ. J lost 0 bases, V lost 5 bases, and 6 bases had no gene match. CDR3 nucleotide sequence: TGCGCCAGCAGGACAGGGGATGGCGACCAAGAGACCCAGTACTTC. Its translation: CASRTGDGDQETQYF.

This clone was observed once. The chain combines TRBV18 with TRBJ1-2, with 7 bases identical to TRBD1. Germline CDR1 and CDR2: KGHSH and LQKENI. V lost 6 bases and J lost 4; bases outside the gene matches: 5. This CDR3 region has 13 residues. CDR3 amino acids: CASSLDRSYGYTF. CDR3 in DNA: TGTGCCAGCTCTCTGGACAGGAGCTATGGCTACACCTTC.

The V and J genes are TRBV7-2 and TRBJ2-5; D might be TRBD2 (7 bases). CDR1 is SGHTA and CDR2 is FQGNSA in the germline V gene. The CDR3 length is 14 residues. The V and J ends lost 5 bases and 10 bases respectively, with 20 bases between them. This CDR3 reads CASSPPGRGVSQYF. The DNA for the CDR3 is TGTGCCAGCAGCCCACCGGGGAGGGGGGTCAGCCAGTACTTC.

The chain is built from TRBV9 and TRBJ2-1; D may be TRBD2 (5 bases). The CDR3 runs to 13 residues. Trimming removed 1 base at V and 12 bases at J, with 14 bases between. The germline gives CDR1 SGDLS, CDR2 YYNGEE. CDR3 nucleotide sequence: TGTGCCAGCAGCGTACGTGGTCCTAGCTCGCAGTTCTTC. This gives the protein CASSVRGPSSQFF.

V gene TRBV6-5 combines with J gene TRBJ1-2; D may be TRBD1 (6 bases). This CDR3 has 14 amino acids. V dropped 1 base and J dropped 7 bases, with 13 bases sitting between them. CDR1 is MNHEY and CDR2 is SVGAGI in the germline V gene. The CDR3 region has the DNA TGTGCCAGCAGTTACTTCACCAGGGGACCTGGCTACACCTTC. This encodes CASSYFTRGPGYTF.

This chain joins TRBV7-3 and TRBJ2-3; 12 nucleotides agree with TRBD2. Germline CDR1 reads SGHTA; CDR2 reads FQGTGA. J was trimmed by 9 bases and V by 3 bases; bases with no gene match: 10. This CDR3 has 16 amino acids. The CDR3 region is CASSFTSGGQMETQYF. The DNA for the CDR3 is TGTGCCAGCAGCTTCACTAGCGGGGGGCAAATGGAAACGCAGTATTTT.

The chain links TRBV5-1 to TRBJ2-2; 12 bases are shared with TRBD2. Germline V lookup: CDR1 SGHRS, CDR2 YFSETQ. Trimming cost V 0 bases and J 6 bases; bases outside gene matches: 3. CDR3 length: 16 residues. The CDR3 region is CASSLGLAGVAGELFF. In DNA, the CDR3 is TGCGCCAGCAGCTTGGGACTAGCGGGAGTAGCCGGGGAGCTGTTTTTT.

The chain uses TRBV5-1 and TRBJ2-2; TRBD1 matches 7 bases. This CDR3 is 19 amino acids long. The germline gives CDR1 SGHRS, CDR2 YFSETQ. Trimming cost V 0 bases and J 2 bases; bases outside gene matches: 13. This CDR3 reads CASSLGPGQNFFNTGELFF. DNA for the CDR3: TGCGCCAGCAGCTTGGGGCCGGGACAGAACTTCTTTAACACCGGGGAGCTGTTTTTT.

The chain combines TRBV14 with TRBJ2-1; 12 bases line up with TRBD2. This CDR3 region has 18 residues. CDR1 is SGHDN and CDR2 is FVKESK in the germline V gene. V was pared by 0 bases and J by 2 bases, with 5 bases of the junction left unmatched. CDR3 bases: TGTGCCAGCAGCCAAGATCTTCTAGCGGGAGGGCCCTACAATGAGCAGTTCTTC. This encodes CASSQDLLAGGPYNEQFF.

J is TRBJ2-7 and V is TRBV5-4; 8 bases map to TRBD2. Germline V gene sequence: CDR1 SGHNT, CDR2 YYREEE (reference sequence). The V and J ends lost 0 bases and 4 bases, in that order; junction bases with no gene match: 6. The CDR3 length is 15 residues. In DNA form, the CDR3 reads TGTGCCAGCAGCTTGGCCCGATCGGGGGGGTACGAGCAGTACTTC. Translation gives CASSLARSGGYEQYF.

This rearrangement joins TRBV12-5 to TRBJ1-5; D uncertain. Germline V gene lookup returns CDR1 LGHNT and CDR2 FRNRAP. This CDR3 is 17 amino acids long. With 3 bases removed from V and 9 bases from J, the gap between germline ends came to 24 bases. CDR3 amino acids: CASGFVTSLAAQGPQHF. For the CDR3, the DNA is TGTGCTAGTGGTTTTGTGACGTCTTTGGCGGCTCAAGGGCCCCAGCATTTT.

The chain combines TRBV2 with TRBJ2-7, with 7 bases identical to TRBD1. The CDR3 runs 13 residues. V lost 6 bases to trimming and J lost 3 bases; unmatched junction nucleotides: 5. CDR1 is SNHLY, CDR2 FYNNEI, per germline. Here the CDR3 reads CASRGDSLYEQYV. The CDR3 nucleotides read TGTGCCAGCAGGGGGGACAGCCTCTACGAGCAGTACGTC.

The chain has TRBV3-1 (or the pseudogene TRBV3-2) and TRBJ1-6; perhaps TRBD1 as D (5 bases). The CDR3 totals 14 residues. CDR1 and CDR2 from the germline V gene are LGHDT and YNNKEL (reference sequence). Trimming cost V 5 bases and J 9 bases, with 14 bases left between them. CDR3 sequence (DNA): TGTGCCAGCAGCGATACCGGGACTGGTTCACCCCTCCACTTT. It yields the protein CASSDTGTGSPLHF.

The genes are TRBV9 and TRBJ2-3, with D possibly being TRBD2 (5 bases). This CDR3 is built from 14 residues. Between the trimmed V and J ends, which lost 0 bases and 5 bases, there was a span of 10 bases. Germline lookup yields CDR1 SGDLS and CDR2 YYNGEE. CDR3 DNA: TGTGCCAGCAGCGTAGGACTCGAGGGAGATACGCAGTATTTT. Protein: CASSVGLEGDTQYF.

V usage is TRBV5-1 and J usage is TRBJ1-4; 7 nucleotides agree with TRBD1. Trimming removed 0 bases from V and 6 bases from J; junction bases left unmatched: 5. The CDR3 loop spans 15 amino acids. Germline V gene lookup returns CDR1 SGHRS and CDR2 YFSETQ. The chain's CDR3 is CASSLAARGDEKLFF. CDR3 DNA: TGCGCCAGCAGCTTGGCCGCCAGGGGGGATGAAAAACTGTTTTTT. Looking up the rest from reference TRBV5-1 and TRBJ1-4 gives the full variable domain: KAGVTQTPRYLIKTRGQQVTLSCSPISGHRSVSWYQQTPGQGLQFLFEYFSETQRNKGNFPGRFSGRQFSNSRSEMNVSTLELGDSALYLCASSLAARGDEKLFFGSGTQLSVL.

This chain connects TRBV15 to TRBJ1-5; possible D gene TRBD1, 6 bases. This CDR3 comprises 13 residues. Trimming removed 5 bases at V and 5 bases at J, with 10 bases between. From germline, CDR1 is LNHNV and CDR2 YYDKDF (reference sequence). The CDR3 DNA follows: TGTGCCACCAGCTCCTACAGGGATCAGCCCCAGCATTTT. This gives the protein CATSSYRDQPQHF.

This chain connects TRBV19 to TRBJ1-4, with D possibly TRBD1 on 5 matching bases. CDR3 length equals 13 residues. Germline CDR1 and CDR2: LNHDA and SQIVND (reference sequence). V lost 8 bases to trimming and J lost 0 bases, with 7 bases between them. The CDR3 DNA is TGTGCCAGTCGCAGGGCAACTAATGAAAAACTGTTTTTT. It specifies CASRRATNEKLFF.

The chain combines TRBV11-3 with TRBJ2-7; 14 bases match TRBD2. CDR1 and CDR2 (germline): SGHNT, YENEEA. The CDR3 runs to 15 residues. J was trimmed by 7 bases and V by 4 bases; bases with no gene match: 6. Written as DNA, the CDR3 is TGTGCCAGCAGCTCGGGGACTAGCGGGAGTGGGGAGCAGTACGTC. Amino acid sequence: CASSSGTSGSGEQYV.

J is TRBJ1-5 and V is TRBV28; D might be TRBD1 (6 bases). V shed 2 bases and J shed 16 bases, with 12 bases lying between them. The CDR3 consists of 11 residues. Germline-derived CDR1 and CDR2 are MDHEN and SYDVKM. The CDR3 region is CASSLRDMKHF. In DNA, the CDR3 is TGTGCCAGCAGTTTAAGGGACATGAAACATTTT.

The rearrangement joins TRBV7-2 to TRBJ2-5; TRBD1 matches 7 bases. V lost 5 bases and J lost 2; bases outside the gene matches: 8. This CDR3 comprises 15 residues. The germline CDR1 and CDR2 sequences are SGHTA and FQGNSA. CDR3 DNA sequence: TGTGCCAGCAGCCGCTACAGGGGTGCACAAGAGACCCAGTACTTC. It translates to CASSRYRGAQETQYF.

V is TRBV5-1 and J is TRBJ2-7; 13 bases are shared with TRBD2. This CDR3 has 16 amino acids. Per the germline V gene, CDR1 is SGHRS and CDR2 is YFSETQ. The junction had 6 bases not matched to a gene; V was cut back by 4 bases and J by 2 bases. CDR3 DNA sequence: TGCGCCAGCAGCCAGGGGACTAGCGGGGTAACCTACGAGCAGTACTTC. Protein sequence: CASSQGTSGVTYEQYF.

This chain joins TRBV6-2 or TRBV6-3 and TRBJ1-2; TRBD1 aligns across 9 bases. V was clipped by 2 bases and J by 5 bases; unmatched bases: 9. Germline V CDR1 and CDR2: MNHEY, SVGEGT. The CDR3 spans 16 residues. CDR3 protein: CASSYTRDRDLYGYTF. The CDR3 bases are TGTGCCAGCAGTTACACCCGGGACAGGGACCTTTATGGCTACACCTTC.

The rearrangement joins TRBV28 to TRBJ2-3; D might be TRBD1 (6 bases). The CDR3 spans 18 residues. Trimming left V 5 bases short and J 2 bases short, with 23 bases between. Germline values: CDR1 MDHEN, CDR2 SYDVKM. CDR3: CASSPWTATIPFTDTQYF. CDR3 bases: TGTGCCAGCAGTCCCTGGACAGCGACGATCCCTTTCACAGATACGCAGTATTTT. The whole variable domain, filled in from reference TRBV28 and TRBJ2-3, reads DVKVTQSSRYLVKRTGEKVFLECVQDMDHENMFWYRQDPGLGLRLIYFSYDVKMKEKGDIPEGYSVSREKKERFSLILESASTNQTSMYLCASSPWTATIPFTDTQYFGPGTRLTVL.

The chain is built from TRBV11-2 and TRBJ1-3, with a weak D call TRBD1 (5 bases). V was clipped by 11 bases and J by 0 bases, with 14 bases between them. CDR3 length: 14 amino acids. The germline V gene has CDR1 SGHAT and CDR2 FQNNGV. CDR3 DNA sequence: TGTGCCTGGAGGGGCCGGGGCTCTGGAAACACCATATATTTT. Translating it yields CAWRGRGSGNTIYF.

This sequence joins TRBV9 and TRBJ1-1; no definite D call. Germline-derived CDR1 and CDR2 are SGDLS and YYNGEE. The germline V and J ends were trimmed by 0 bases and 1 base, with 4 bases remaining between them. CDR3 size: 13 residues. The CDR3 DNA follows: TGTGCCAGCAGCGTAGCGGGGAACACTGAAGCTTTCTTT. Encoded protein: CASSVAGNTEAFF.

The V gene is TRBV6-1, the J gene TRBJ2-7; tentatively, D is TRBD2 (6 bases). With 0 bases removed from V and 5 bases from J, the gap between germline ends came to 11 bases. Per germline, CDR1 MNHNS and CDR2 SASEGT. CDR3 length: 14 residues. CDR3: CASSEAGGVHEQYV. The CDR3 DNA follows: TGTGCCAGCAGTGAAGCGGGGGGTGTCCACGAGCAGTACGTC.

This chain uses TRBV5-6 with TRBJ1-2; TRBD1 might be the D (5 bases). The V end was cut by 0 bases, the J end by 2 bases, with 14 bases between. The CDR3 sequence is 16 residues long. Germline CDR1 SGHDT, CDR2 YYEEEE. This chain's CDR3 is CASSLAKGAFNYGYTF. For the CDR3, the DNA is TGTGCCAGCAGCTTGGCCAAAGGGGCTTTCAACTATGGCTACACCTTC.

A few counts support this clone. The genes are TRBV5-1 and TRBJ1-2, with 7 bases lining up with TRBD1. The CDR3 is 15 residues long. Losses at the gene ends were 0 bases for V and 4 bases for J; bases not matched to a gene: 6. Germline values: CDR1 SGHRS, CDR2 YFSETQ. The DNA for the CDR3 is TGCGCCAGCAGCTTGGGACAGGGATCGACCTATGGCTACACCTTC. This translates into CASSLGQGSTYGYTF. The full variable domain, with the rest looked up from reference TRBV5-1 and TRBJ1-2, is KAGVTQTPRYLIKTRGQQVTLSCSPISGHRSVSWYQQTPGQGLQFLFEYFSETQRNKGNFPGRFSGRQFSNSRSEMNVSTLELGDSALYLCASSLGQGSTYGYTFGSGTRLTVV.

The chain combines TRBV15 with TRBJ1-5, with D tentatively TRBD1 (5 bases). Trimming cost V 1 base and J 0 bases, with 10 bases left between them. Germline CDR1 is LNHNV and CDR2 is YYDKDF (reference sequence). The CDR3 loop spans 16 amino acids. CDR3 DNA sequence: TGTGCCACCAGCAGAGGACAGATTGATAGCAATCAGCCCCAGCATTTT. Translation gives CATSRGQIDSNQPQHF.

V and J are TRBV6-1 and TRBJ1-1; D unclear. Trimming pared 1 base from V and 4 bases from J, leaving 7 bases between. Germline loops: CDR1 MNHNS, CDR2 SASEGT. This CDR3 is 13 amino acids long. The CDR3 loop is CASSEGTATEAFF. CDR3 sequence (DNA): TGTGCCAGCAGTGAAGGGACTGCCACTGAAGCTTTCTTT.